Sequencing of this TCR beta chain was carried out in a study of cytomegalovirus exposure and HLA in healthy donors (TCRdb year 2017). Regarding the complete study: An earlier analysis of roughly 500 of the donors reported about 250 Gb of sequence data and approximately 110 million unique TCR beta sequences from roughly 180 million T cells. Around 320 gigabases of sequencing data and approximately 84 million unique TCR sequences were included in an early release covering 550 to 650 HLA-typed donors. Of the roughly 390 genotyped donors, 65% to 90% were placed in the genetic ancestry cluster associated with self-reported Caucasian donors. The study was designed to test whether signatures of past pathogen exposure could be identified by cataloging public T cell receptors. The T cell repertoires of under 700 subjects were profiled by immunosequencing and related to cytomegalovirus serostatus. A separate validation cohort of 90 to 150 different subjects was used in addition to the 666-subject first cohort. To predict cytomegalovirus infection status, the study combined high-throughput TCR immunosequencing, statistical association of individual TCRs with disease status, and machine learning. A later analysis re-analyzed previously published TCR beta repertoires from 600 to 850 donors and added high-resolution HLA genotyping to study TCR occurrence patterns. Rather than using new phenotypic data, the later analysis identified candidate immune exposures from TCR beta sequences and from how often those sequences occurred across donors. In an earlier analysis of about 590 of the donors, high-throughput TCR beta sequencing was used to judge whether each TCR beta V gene segment behaved as functional or pseudogenic. Donor age, sex, ethnicity and CMV serostatus were compiled alongside the repertoire data. A later genetic analysis used genome-wide SNP genotypes for about 60% of the roughly 700 donors, treating that subset as a discovery cohort. Every discovery cohort repertoire had been produced on one sequencing platform. HLA typing covered class I and class II loci at four-digit resolution. The number of donors typed differed by locus, with roughly 629-640 for A, B, C, DRB1 and DQB1, 522 for DQA1, about 610 for DPA1, and 472 for DPB1. Because of strong linkage in the cohort, four or five DR-DQ haplotypes were treated as single units for association and clustering. Among about 360 genotyped donors of the cohort, an average of about 240,000 unique TCR beta nucleotide sequences were sequenced per donor, approximately 20% of them non-productive.

The protocol used for the library was the immunoSEQ multiplex PCR assay. For the multiplex PCR, a mixture combining 60 forward primers for TCR Vbeta segments and 13 reverse primers for TCR Jbeta segments was used. The CDR3 region of rearranged TCR beta genes was amplified from genomic DNA by a multiplex PCR assay. Amplified TCR beta libraries were sequenced as 87-base-pair reads on the Illumina HiSeq System. In the source study's methods: A later analysis counted some 74 million unique TCR beta chains across the 666 repertoires, and some 12 million of these chains were shared by at least two donors. A nearest-neighbor algorithm error-corrected the raw reads and collapsed the reads into unique sequences, merging closely related sequences to remove PCR and sequencing errors. Alignment of CDR3 sequences to IMGT reference sequences was used to assign V, D and J gene segments. For a sequence to be retained, at least a six-nucleotide match to both a V gene segment and a J gene segment was required. Rearrangements were called productive when the CDR3 lacked stop codons and stayed in frame with V and J; all others were non-productive. Following IMGT convention, CDR3 was defined as the stretch from the second conserved V-encoded cysteine to the conserved J-encoded phenylalanine. The earlier analysis of roughly 590 of the donors excluded any sequence lacking an unambiguous match to a single V gene segment. In an earlier analysis of some 590 of the donors, a V segment was called functional when productive rearrangements were above 56.7%, and segregating when the standard deviation between donors exceeded 5%. A statistical classification framework was built to diagnose cytomegalovirus status from the catalog of TCR beta chain sequences. In a later analysis, TCR nucleotide sequences were compared against IMGT/GENE-DB human TR gene sequences so that V and J genes could be assigned. A later analysis assigned CDR3 sequences and most-parsimonious VDJ recombination scenarios with the TCRdist pipeline. In a later analysis, each TCR beta chain was defined by its CDR3 amino acid sequence together with its V-gene family, and reads lacking a unique V-gene family were excluded. A later analysis removed roughly 590 highly shared, low-generation-probability nucleotide sequences to deal with suspected cross-contamination and a sequencing artifact. For each public chain, a later analysis derived a clonal expansion index from normalized ranks of inferred template counts within each repertoire. A later analysis computed generation probabilities with a VDJ recombination model fitted to out-of-frame rearrangements, and checked the results against IGoR. In a later analysis, TCR-TCR, TCR-HLA and TCR-CMV co-occurrence was scored with hypergeometric tests, and a repertoire-size bias correction was applied to TCR pairs. A later analysis estimated false discovery rates by permuting HLA or CMV assignments 20 times. In a later analysis, co-occurring TCRs were grouped using DBSCAN, with TCRdist sequence similarity added in when clustering inside HLA-allele-positive subsets. Repertoires with fewer than 30,000 or more than 120,000 public chains, plus five repertoires with anomalous nucleotide sharing, were excluded from co-occurrence clustering. TCRdb retrieved this table from immuneACCESS and kept in-frame rearrangements only. Not all clones are present; in checked studies, unresolved V genes account for under half, and no reason is known for the remainder. Clonal size and the V and J genes are those of that table, whereas D and trimming came from the DNA. The sample table shows about 150,000 clones, and about four fifths are seen once. Under 8% of the sample lies in the top ten.

This clone was seen a few times. The antigen it recognizes is unknown. The input lacks base qualities; no much larger clone sits a single base away. Beyond this particular receptor, the publication reports: Compared with the roughly 600-donor mean, donors in an Asian-associated ancestry cluster had fewer N-insertions in productive TCRs, according to a later genetic analysis. Approximately 18 rarely observed V segments, including chromosome 9 orphons, were excluded from the earlier analysis of several hundred of the donors because counts were too low. A cluster of highly shared sequence variants was judged likely to be a technical artifact of the sequencing pipeline. In both the original and validation cohorts, the classifier was reported to diagnose cytomegalovirus status with high specificity and sensitivity. A further reported finding was that TCR beta sequences accurately predicted the HLA-A and HLA-B alleles for most subjects in the first cohort. Three of the identified cytomegalovirus-associated TCR beta chains were confirmed in vitro to be specific for cytomegalovirus antigens. This cohort had only TCR beta chains sequenced, and the lack of alpha or paired-chain data limited which features could be detected. Linkage disequilibrium might explain the correlated functional status among segregating V segments, but an unknown experimental factor could not be ruled out. V-gene and J-gene trimming of TCR beta chains was associated with a missense DCLRE1C variant in a later genetic analysis, and the association was replicated in an independent cohort. Some IMGT-functional V segments, including TRBV6-2 and TRBV6-3, could not be told apart with the 87-base-pair reads, so those segments were excluded. Because HLA typing was missing for some donors at each locus, association tests included only the typed subset. According to a later analysis, most CMV-associated TCR beta chains appeared to be HLA-restricted, and the HLA associations seemed to be driven largely by CMV exposure. It was suggested by the authors that the approach could potentially be generalized to other disease states and immunological phenotypes. A later analysis associated 16,951 TCR beta sequences with specific HLA alleles at a false discovery rate of 0.05. Across donors, most TCR sequences were observed very rarely, whereas some public TCRs were present in many individuals. In a later analysis, HLA-associated TCR beta chains showed more clonal expansion and lower generation probabilities than non-associated chains that were equally common. In the study, approximately 150 TCR beta chains were listed as associated with cytomegalovirus. Broadly in line with IMGT annotations, most TCR beta V segments showed up in productive rearrangements about 87% or about 30% of the time in an earlier analysis of approximately 600 of the donors. CMV serostatus was the only immune exposure information available for the cohort. Strong co-occurrence of HLA alleles, especially DR and DQ, made assigning TCR associations to individual alleles difficult. Presence/absence analyses assumed roughly uniform sequencing depth across donors, an assumption that may not hold. Several of the top co-occurrence clusters appeared to be linked to parvovirus B19, influenza, CMV and Epstein-Barr virus, according to a later analysis. According to a later analysis, TCR association rates differed among HLA loci, with DRB1 alleles showing the most associated TCRs and HLA-C alleles showing the fewest.

In total, 600 or so healthy bone marrow donors made up the cohort. At the time of sampling, every cohort member was nominally healthy, though immune exposures that went unrecorded were likely present. The donor was CMV seropositive and belonged to the group of 250 to 300 seropositive cohort members. Each donor provided a peripheral blood sample, and peripheral blood mononuclear cells were used for TCR beta sequencing. Genomic DNA was extracted from the blood cell samples with the Qiagen DNeasy Blood Extraction Kit. The CDR3 measures 12 amino acids from cysteine to phenylalanine. The sequence is cut down to CDR3 DNA, 36 bases in frame from base 1. From a lookup of the germline V gene (reference sequence), CDR1 and CDR2 are MNHNY and SVGAGI. V gives up 7 bases and J gives up 2 bases, and the segment between their germline ends measures 9 bases.

The clonotype comes from a man in his fifties or sixties in good health and CMV-seropositive. Material: PBMCs. The chain is encoded by TRBV6-6 joined to TRBJ2-7; a weak D assignment points to TRBD2 (5 bases agree). The sequence in DNA is TGTGCCAGCAAAAGCGGCCCCTACGAGCAGTACTTC. Its protein reads: CASKSGPYEQYF.